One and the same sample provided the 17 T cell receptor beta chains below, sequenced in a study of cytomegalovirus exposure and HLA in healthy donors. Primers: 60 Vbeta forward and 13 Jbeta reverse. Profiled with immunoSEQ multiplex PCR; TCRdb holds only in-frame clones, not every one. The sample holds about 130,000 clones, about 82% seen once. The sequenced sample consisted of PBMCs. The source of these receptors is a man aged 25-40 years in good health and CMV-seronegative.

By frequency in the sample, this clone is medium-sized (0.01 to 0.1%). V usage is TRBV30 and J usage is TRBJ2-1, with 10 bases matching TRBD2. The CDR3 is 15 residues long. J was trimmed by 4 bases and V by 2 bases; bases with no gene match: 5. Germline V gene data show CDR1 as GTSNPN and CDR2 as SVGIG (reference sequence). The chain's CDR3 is CAWSYSSGSYNEQFF. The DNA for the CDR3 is TGTGCCTGGAGTTATTCTAGCGGGAGTTACAATGAGCAGTTCTTC. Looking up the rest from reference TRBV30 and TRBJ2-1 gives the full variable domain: SQTIHQWPATLVQPVGSPLSLECTVEGTSNPNLYWYRQAAGRGLQLLFYSVGIGQISSEVPQNLSASRPQDRQFILSSKKLLLSDSGFYLCAWSYSSGSYNEQFFGPGTRLTVL.

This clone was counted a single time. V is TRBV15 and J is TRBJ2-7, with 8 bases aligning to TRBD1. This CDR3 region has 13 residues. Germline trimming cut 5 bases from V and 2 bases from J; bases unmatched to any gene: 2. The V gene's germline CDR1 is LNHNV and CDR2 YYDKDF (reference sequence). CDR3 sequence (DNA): TGTGCCACCAGCGGGGGACAGGCCTACGAGCAGTACTTC. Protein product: CATSGGQAYEQYF.

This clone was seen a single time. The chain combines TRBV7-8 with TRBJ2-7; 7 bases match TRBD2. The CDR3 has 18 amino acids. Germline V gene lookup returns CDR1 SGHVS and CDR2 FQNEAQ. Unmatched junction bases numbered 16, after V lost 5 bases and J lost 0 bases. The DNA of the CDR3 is TGTGCCAGCAGCCCTAATGGGGGAGGGTACTTAAGCTCCTACGAGCAGTACTTC. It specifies CASSPNGGGYLSSYEQYF.

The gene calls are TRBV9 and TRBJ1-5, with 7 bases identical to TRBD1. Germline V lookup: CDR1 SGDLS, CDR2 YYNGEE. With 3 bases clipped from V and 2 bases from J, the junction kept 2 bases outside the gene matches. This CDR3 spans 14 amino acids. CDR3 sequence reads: CASSGGQRNQPQHF. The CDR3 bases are TGTGCCAGCAGCGGGGGACAGCGCAATCAGCCCCAGCATTTT.

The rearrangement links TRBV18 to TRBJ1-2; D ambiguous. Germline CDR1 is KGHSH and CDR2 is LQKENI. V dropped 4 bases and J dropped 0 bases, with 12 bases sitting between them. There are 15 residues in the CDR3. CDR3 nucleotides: TGTGCCAGCTCACTCGCAGCGTCAGCTAACTATGGCTACACCTTC. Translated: CASSLAASANYGYTF.

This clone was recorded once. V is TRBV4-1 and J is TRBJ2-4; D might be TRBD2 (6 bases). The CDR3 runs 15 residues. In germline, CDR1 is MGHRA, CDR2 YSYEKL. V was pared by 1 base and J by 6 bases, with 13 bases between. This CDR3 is CASSQALSGGNIQYF. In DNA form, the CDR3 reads TGCGCCAGCAGCCAAGCCCTTTCCGGGGGAAACATTCAGTACTTC.

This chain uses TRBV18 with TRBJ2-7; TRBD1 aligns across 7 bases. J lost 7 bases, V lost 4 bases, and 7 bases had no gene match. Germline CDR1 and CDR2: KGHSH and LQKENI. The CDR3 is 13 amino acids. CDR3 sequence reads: CASSQGQTLEQYF. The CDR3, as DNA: TGTGCCAGCTCACAGGGACAGACGTTAGAGCAGTACTTC.

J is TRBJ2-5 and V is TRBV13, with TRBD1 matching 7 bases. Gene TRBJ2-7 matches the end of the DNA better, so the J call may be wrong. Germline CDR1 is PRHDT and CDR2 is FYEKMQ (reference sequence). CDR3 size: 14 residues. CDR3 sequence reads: CASRPHRDSYEQYF. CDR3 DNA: TGTGCCAGCAGGCCCCACCGGGACAGCTACGAGCAGTACTTC.

CDR3 in DNA: TGCGCCAGCAGCTTGGACAGGGTGTACAATGAGCAGTTCTTC. Translated: CASSLDRVYNEQFF. The V and J genes are TRBV5-1 and TRBJ2-1; D is possibly TRBD1 (6 bases). V dropped 0 bases and J dropped 4 bases, with 8 bases sitting between them. The CDR3 length is 14 residues. The germline gives CDR1 SGHRS, CDR2 YFSETQ.

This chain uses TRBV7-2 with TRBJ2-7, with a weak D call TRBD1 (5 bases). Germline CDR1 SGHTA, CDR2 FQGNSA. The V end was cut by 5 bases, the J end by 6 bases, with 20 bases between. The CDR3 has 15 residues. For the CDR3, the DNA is TGTGCCAGCAGCATCCCGACAGATGCCGCCGGCGAGCAGTACTTC. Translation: CASSIPTDAAGEQYF.

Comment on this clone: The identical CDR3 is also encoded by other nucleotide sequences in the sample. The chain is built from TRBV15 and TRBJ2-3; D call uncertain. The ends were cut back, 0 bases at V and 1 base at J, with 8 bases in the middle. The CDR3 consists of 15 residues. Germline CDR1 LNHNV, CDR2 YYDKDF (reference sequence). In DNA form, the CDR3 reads TGTGCCACCAGCAGAGATCCCAGTGGCACAGATACGCAGTATTTT. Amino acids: CATSRDPSGTDTQYF.

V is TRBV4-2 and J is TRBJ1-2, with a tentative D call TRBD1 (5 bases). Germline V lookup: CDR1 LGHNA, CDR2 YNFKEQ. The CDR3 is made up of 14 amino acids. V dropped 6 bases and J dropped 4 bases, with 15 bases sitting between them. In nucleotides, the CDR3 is TGTGCCAGCAGTATCCGGCCGACAGTCTATGGCTACACCTTC. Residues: CASSIRPTVYGYTF.

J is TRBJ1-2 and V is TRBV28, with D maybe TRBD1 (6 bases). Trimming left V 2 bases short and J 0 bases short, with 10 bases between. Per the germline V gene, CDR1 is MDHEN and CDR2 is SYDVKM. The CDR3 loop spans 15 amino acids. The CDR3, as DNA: TGTGCCAGCAGTTTAGGGGGCAATGCTAACTATGGCTACACCTTC. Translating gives CASSLGGNANYGYTF.

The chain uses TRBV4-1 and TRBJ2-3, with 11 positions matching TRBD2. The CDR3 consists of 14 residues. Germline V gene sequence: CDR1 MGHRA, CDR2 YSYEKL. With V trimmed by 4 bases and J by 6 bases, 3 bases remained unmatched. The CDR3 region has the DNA TGCGCCAGCAGCCCGGGACTAGCGGAGGATACGCAGTATTTT. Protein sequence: CASSPGLAEDTQYF.

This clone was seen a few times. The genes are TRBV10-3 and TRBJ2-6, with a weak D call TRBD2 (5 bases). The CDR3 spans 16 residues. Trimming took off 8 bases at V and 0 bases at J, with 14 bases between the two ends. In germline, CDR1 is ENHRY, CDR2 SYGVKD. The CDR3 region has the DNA TGTGCCATCGGAGGCCACGACTCCTCTGGGGCCAACGTCCTGACTTTC. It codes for CAIGGHDSSGANVLTF.

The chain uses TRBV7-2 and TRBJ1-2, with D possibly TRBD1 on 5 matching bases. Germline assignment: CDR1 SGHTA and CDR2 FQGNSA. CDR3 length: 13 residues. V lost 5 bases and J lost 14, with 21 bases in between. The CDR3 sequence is CASSLSWTTHWTF. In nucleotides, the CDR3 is TGTGCCAGCAGCCTTAGTTGGACAACGCATTGGACCTTC.

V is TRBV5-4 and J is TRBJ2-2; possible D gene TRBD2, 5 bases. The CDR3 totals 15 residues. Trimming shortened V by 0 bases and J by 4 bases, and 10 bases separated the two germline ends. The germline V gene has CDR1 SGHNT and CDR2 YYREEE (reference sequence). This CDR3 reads CASSLDGGGTGELFF. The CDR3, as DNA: TGTGCCAGCAGCTTGGACGGTGGAGGCACCGGGGAGCTGTTTTTT.